The 5 T cell receptor beta chains presented below share a single source sample, sequenced in a study of beta chain features in type 1 diabetes. TCRB transcripts that were expressed got sequenced, as all of the isolated RNA had been reverse transcribed. Sequencing was performed with immunoSEQ multiplex PCR; in TCRdb, only in-frame clones are kept and a portion is missing. The sample has about 370,000 clones; about 16% are singletons. Sequenced input: naive CD4+ T cells from blood. The receptors come from a woman under 30 in good health.

The chain employs TRBV18 and TRBJ2-6; D perhaps matches TRBD2 (6 bases). Trimming took off 4 bases at V and 4 bases at J, with 14 bases between the two ends. Per germline, CDR1 KGHSH and CDR2 LQKENI. The CDR3 length is 16 residues. The CDR3 sequence: CASSLSGEAGANVLTF. As DNA, the CDR3 is TGTGCCAGCTCACTTAGCGGAGAAGCAGGGGCCAACGTCCTGACTTTC.

V and J are TRBV2 and TRBJ1-5; D might be TRBD1 (6 bases). Germline CDR1 reads SNHLY; CDR2 reads FYNNEI. The V and J ends lost 6 bases and 4 bases respectively, with 13 bases between them. The CDR3 contains 14 residues. The DNA of the CDR3 is TGTGCCAGCAGCGAGCGGGACAAAAATCAGCCCCAGCATTTT. This codes for CASSERDKNQPQHF.

This clone was detected only a few times. The V and J genes are TRBV7-2 and TRBJ2-3; 9 bases are shared with TRBD2. The CDR3 sequence is 18 residues long. CDR1 SGHTA and CDR2 FQGNSA come from the germline V gene. V was clipped by 7 bases and J by 0 bases; unmatched bases: 14. CDR3 residues: CASTVRAGGLPSTDTQYF. CDR3 in DNA: TGTGCCAGCACCGTTAGAGCGGGAGGTCTGCCTAGCACAGATACGCAGTATTTT.

This clone was counted a few times. The chain uses TRBV5-1 and TRBJ1-1, with 9 bases that match TRBD1. The V gene's germline CDR1 is SGHRS and CDR2 YFSETQ. Trimming removed 3 bases from V and 5 bases from J; junction bases left unmatched: 2. This CDR3 spans 13 amino acids. The CDR3, as DNA: TGCGCCAGCAGCTCACAGGGGGCAACTGAAGCTTTCTTT. Its protein product is CASSSQGATEAFF.

This chain links TRBV7-9 with TRBJ2-1; 11 bases align to TRBD2. V lost 5 bases, J lost 5 bases, and 8 bases stayed unmatched. Germline CDR1 reads SEHNR; CDR2 reads FQNEAQ (reference sequence). This CDR3 has 16 residues. The CDR3, as DNA: TGTGCCAGCAGCCAAACCCAACTAGCGGGAGACAATGAGCAGTTCTTC. Its protein is CASSQTQLAGDNEQFF.